This paragraph reports one T cell receptor beta chain. The protocol was immunoSEQ multiplex PCR, while the TCRdb copy is restricted to in-frame clones and leaves out a portion. The sample shows tens of thousands of clones, about 91% of them seen only once. The data were taken from a study of OX40 agonist ivuxolimab in advanced cancers. For the study at large: The treatment was a fully human IgG2 OX40 agonist, ivuxolimab.

This clonotype was sampled from an adult with an advanced solid tumor such as melanoma, head and neck, liver or kidney cancer. Sequencing used CD4+ or CD8+ T cells sorted from blood, obtained in a trial of the OX40 agonist ivuxolimab.

The CDR3 is CASSYYGGAGSYNEQFF. CDR3 DNA: TGTGCCAGCAGCTACTATGGCGGGGCCGGATCCTACAATGAGCAGTTCTTC. The V call is TRBV13, the J call TRBJ2-1, with D possibly matching TRBD2 (6 bases). CDR3 length: 17 amino acids. V shed 4 bases and J shed 1 base, with 17 bases lying between them. Germline CDR1 PRHDT, CDR2 FYEKMQ (reference sequence).